This TCR beta chain was recorded in a study of metastatic and nonmetastatic thyroid tumors (dated by TCRdb to the early 2020s). Looking at the study overall: Repertoires from peripheral blood and from tumor or nodule tissue samples of malignant and benign thyroid patients were compared. The investigation overall reported the following: In both blood and tumor samples, TCR beta diversity was reported to be significantly higher in malignant tumors than in benign nodules.

This clone was counted a few times. Its antigen remains unidentified. Nothing much larger sits one base from this clone, and base qualities are not available. V is reduced by 3 bases and J by 4 bases, leaving a spacing of 22 bases between them. The cysteine opens and the phenylalanine closes a CDR3 of 17 amino acids. The entry retains the CDR3 DNA only, 51 bases that are in frame from base 1. CDR1 and CDR2 are read off the germline V gene as LGHNA and YNFKEQ. No patient had received any treatment before thyroid surgery. Using T-cell receptor beta sequencing, the researchers looked back retrospectively at clinical samples from patients, gathered between the early 2010s and the late 2010s. Library method: PCR. The reads were generated on an Illumina HiSeq 4000. High-throughput sequencing was used to profile the TCR beta-chain CDR3 region of each patient. The published analysis was carried out like this. The researchers built a classifier to tell apart papillary thyroid cancer patients with distant metastasis, based on CDR3 differences among clinicopathological groups. Repertoire diversity was assessed with the Shannon index, and tumor-blood repertoire similarity with the Morisita-Horn index. Starting from the raw public reads, TCRdb applied fastp trimming at Q25, assembled clones with MiXCR and retained in-frame beta chains. TCRdb's processing, not the authors', yielded these V and J calls. The sample has over 35,000 clones on record, around a sixth of them singletons. The ten largest clones capture 9.9% of the sample.

Here the chain combines TRBV4-2 and TRBJ2-7; TRBD2 is perhaps the D gene, given 8 matching bases. The sequence was collected from a female donor with papillary thyroid cancer or a benign thyroid nodule (not recorded which). Some clones in this sample may be carry-over from other donors' samples. The sample comprised tumor tissue. In nucleotides, the sequence is TGTGCCAGCAGCCAGTCAGGGGGTGTCGGGACTAGTTACGAGCAGTACTTC. Translated, this gives CASSQSGGVGTSYEQYF.